A selection of T cell receptor beta chains follows, all from one sample in a study of T cells in Graves' hyperthyroidism and ophthalmopathy. TCRdb analysed the multiplex PCR reads with MiXCR anew, one entry per CDR3 protein. The table has about 350,000 distinct CDR3 sequences, about a sixth seen once. Sequenced: blood. The receptor set was obtained from a woman in her thirties or forties with Graves' ophthalmopathy. The CDR3 runs from the conserved cysteine through the conserved F or W. A D gene is named only where the DNA matches it firmly. Where a row states a size, it is once, few, many or the class of an expanded clone; other rows omit it.

v_call	j_call	d_call	clone_size	cdr3_nt	cdr3_aa
TRBV6-2/TRBV6-3	TRBJ2-5	NA	NA	TGTGCCAGCAGTTACCTTCCAGACCATCCGGGAAAGACCCAGTACTTC	CASSYLPDHPGKTQYF
TRBV11-2	TRBJ2-7	NA	NA	TGTGCCAGCAGCTTACCCCGACAGAACGAGCAGTACTTC	CASSLPRQNEQYF
TRBV28	TRBJ2-7	NA	many	TGTGCCAGCAGCCTGGGGGGATCACGCTCCTACGAGCAGTACTTC	CASSLGGSRSYEQYF
TRBV12-3/TRBV12-4	TRBJ1-2	NA	many	TGTGCCAGCAGTTTTCGCTCTGGGGACTACACCTTC	CASSFRSGDYTF
TRBV19	TRBJ1-5	NA	many	TGTGCCAGTAGTATATGCCTTGCCCGGCATTTT	CASSICLARHF
TRBV10-2	TRBJ2-5	TRBD2	many	TGCGCCAGCAAGGTCGGCGGGAGAGGGACGGGAGAGACCCAGTACTTC	CASKVGGRGTGETQYF
TRBV19	TRBJ2-2	NA	many	TGTGCCAGTAGTATGGGGTTCCGGAGTAACACCGGGGAGCTGTTTTTT	CASSMGFRSNTGELFF
TRBV27	TRBJ1-1	NA	many	TGTGCCGCTCAGGGAGGAACTGAAGCTTTCTTT	CAAQGGTEAFF
TRBV2	TRBJ2-7	NA	few	TGTGCCAGCAGTCGACTGGTTTACGAGCAGTACTTC	CASSRLVYEQYF
TRBV7-9	TRBJ1-6	NA	NA	TGTGCCAGCAGCTCGGAGAATTCACCCCTCCACTTT	CASSSENSPLHF
TRBV27	TRBJ1-1	TRBD1	many	TGTGCCAGCAAACGACAGGGGTTGAACACTGAAGCTTTCTTT	CASKRQGLNTEAFF
TRBV6-1	TRBJ2-7	TRBD2	NA	TGTGCCAGCAGGGGAGCGGGAGGTCTGGTCGAGCAGTACTTC	CASRGAGGLVEQYF
TRBV7-8	TRBJ1-3	TRBD1	many	TGTGCCAGCAGCCCAGGGACAGGGCTTGACTCTGCTGGAAACACCATATATTTT	CASSPGTGLDSAGNTIYF
TRBV19	TRBJ2-7	NA	once	TGTGCCAGTAGTATCGGTCAGCGGACCTACGAGCAGTACTTC	CASSIGQRTYEQYF
TRBV14	TRBJ2-2	TRBD1	NA	TGTGCCAGCAGCCTCATCAACCCGACAGGGCCGACGGGGGAGCTGTTTTTT	CASSLINPTGPTGELFF
TRBV28	TRBJ2-7	NA	many	TGTGCCAGCAGTCTTAGACTCTACGAGCAGTACTTC	CASSLRLYEQYF
TRBV6-5	TRBJ2-7	TRBD2	few	TGTGCCATACAAGCGGGAGAATCCTACGAGCAGTACTTC	CAIQAGESYEQYF
TRBV27	TRBJ2-7	TRBD2	many	TGTGCCAGCAGGTCGAAAGGCGGGGGCTCCTACGAGCAGTACTTC	CASRSKGGGSYEQYF
TRBV30	TRBJ1-1	NA	many	TGTGCCTGGAGTTCTTATAGGGATAACACTGAAGCTTTCTTT	CAWSSYRDNTEAFF
TRBV12-3/TRBV12-4	TRBJ2-7	NA	NA	TGTGCCAGCAGTCGCGGGGCCCTCCTGGGTGAGCAGTACTTC	CASSRGALLGEQYF
TRBV2	TRBJ2-1	TRBD1	many	TGTGCCAGCAGCGGTACCGGGACAGGGCGGTTCTTC	CASSGTGTGRFF
TRBV29-1	TRBJ2-5	NA	NA	TGCAGCGTTATTTACAGCCAAGAGACCCAGTACTTC	CSVIYSQETQYF
TRBV20-1	TRBJ1-2	NA	NA	TGCAGTGCTAGGGACGGATTCTATGGCTACACCTTC	CSARDGFYGYTF
TRBV19	TRBJ1-5	NA	many	TGTGCCAGTAGTAAATGGGAGGGTAACAATCAGCCCCAGCATTTT	CASSKWEGNNQPQHF
TRBV20-1	TRBJ2-7	NA	many	TGCAGTGCTAGTAGGGACGGCACCTACGAGCAGTACTTC	CSASRDGTYEQYF
TRBV7-2	TRBJ2-7	TRBD2	many	TGTGCCAGCAGCTACGACCAGACTAGCGGGAGTTACGAGCAGTACTTC	CASSYDQTSGSYEQYF
TRBV9	TRBJ2-7	NA	many	TGTGCCAGCTCGATACGGGGCCTGGGCGAGCAGTACTTC	CASSIRGLGEQYF
TRBV6-5	TRBJ1-2	TRBD1	many	TGTGCCAGCAGTTACCGACAGGGAGGAGGCTACACCTTC	CASSYRQGGGYTF
TRBV6-5	TRBJ2-7	TRBD2	NA	TGTGCCAGCAGTTACTCGAGGGGCAGCGGGAGGACCTACGAGCAGTACTTC	CASSYSRGSGRTYEQYF
TRBV2	TRBJ1-2	TRBD1	many	TGTGCCAGCAGTGAACAGGGGGCTAACTATGGCTACACCTTC	CASSEQGANYGYTF
TRBV20-1	TRBJ2-7	NA	many	TGCAGTGCTAGAGGGAGAGTTCTAGTATCCTACGAGCAGTACTTC	CSARGRVLVSYEQYF
TRBV30	TRBJ1-1	NA	NA	TGTGCCTGGATGGCAGGGCGTCCGAACACTGAAGCTTTCTTT	CAWMAGRPNTEAFF
TRBV4-3	TRBJ2-4	NA	NA	TGCGCCAGCAGCCAAGATCCAAGCGGGTGGACCAAAAACATTCAGTACTTC	CASSQDPSGWTKNIQYF
TRBV27	TRBJ1-1	NA	many	TGTGCCAGCAGTTCAGCAGGCAAGATGAACACTGAAGCTTTCTTT	CASSSAGKMNTEAFF
TRBV6-1	TRBJ2-7	NA	NA	TGTGCCAGCGGGAAGACTACCTACGAGCAGTACTTC	CASGKTTYEQYF
TRBV28	TRBJ2-7	TRBD1	many	TGTGCCAGCAGTCGGGACAGGGTGGTGGCCGAGCAGTACTTC	CASSRDRVVAEQYF
TRBV4-1	TRBJ2-7	TRBD1	many	TGCGCCAGCAGCCAAGTTCCCGGGACAGACTACGAGCAGTACTTC	CASSQVPGTDYEQYF
TRBV20-1	TRBJ2-2	NA	NA	TGCAGTGCTACTCGCGAGAACACCGGGGAGCTGTTTTTT	CSATRENTGELFF
TRBV19	TRBJ2-7	NA	many	TGTGCCAGTAGTAAGGGACTTGACTACGAGCAGTACTTC	CASSKGLDYEQYF
TRBV6-1	TRBJ2-7	TRBD1	many	TGTGCCAGCAGTCCTCCGGGACAGGGCAACGAGCAGTACTTC	CASSPPGQGNEQYF
TRBV5-1	TRBJ1-2	NA	many	TGCGCCAGCAGCTTGGATGAGGGAGGAGGCTATGGCTACACCTTC	CASSLDEGGGYGYTF
TRBV20-1	TRBJ2-5	TRBD2	many	TGCAGTGCCCCGGGACTAGCGGGATTCCAAGAGACCCAGTACTTC	CSAPGLAGFQETQYF
TRBV7-8	TRBJ1-1	NA	once	TGTGCCAGCAGCTTTGGCGTAGGTGACACTGAAGCTTTCTTT	CASSFGVGDTEAFF
TRBV19	TRBJ1-5	NA	many	TGTGCCAGTAGTATCGGGGGGCAGCCCCAGCATTTT	CASSIGGQPQHF
TRBV2	TRBJ2-7	NA	few	TGTGCCAGCAGTGACCCGGCAGGGGCCTTTTACGAGCAGTACTTC	CASSDPAGAFYEQYF